This passage covers 4 T cell receptor beta chains from one sample sequenced in a study of T cells in women clearing cervical HPV infection. Libraries were prepared by immunoSEQ multiplex PCR; TCRdb keeps only in-frame clonotypes and omits some of them. In total, the table holds tens of thousands of clones. The sequenced material came from blood buffy coat. Receptor source: a woman aged 18 to 75 with a cervical HPV16 infection that either progressed to CIN3+ or cleared (not recorded which).

Turning to this clone: The read terminates 3 residues ahead of where the CDR3 ends, so the germline J gene completes it. V is TRBV20-1 and J is TRBJ1-5; 9 bases match TRBD1. Germline CDR1 DFQATT, CDR2 SNEGSKA (reference sequence). With 5 bases clipped from V and 6 bases from J, the junction kept 20 bases outside the gene matches. The CDR3 has 18 residues. The DNA read from the CDR3 is TGCAGTGCTCTAAACGGCGCACAGGGGGCCTTTGGTGGTCAGCCC. This codes for CSALNGAQGAFGGQP. The whole CDR3 protein is CSALNGAQGAFGGQPQHF.

For this clone: The read comes to an end 3 residues before the CDR3 does, leaving the germline J gene to fill in the end. The chain uses TRBV9 and TRBJ1-6; D is undetermined. V was shortened by 3 bases and J by 9 bases, with 16 bases between the two germline ends. The CDR3 runs 15 residues. Germline V gives CDR1 SGDLS, CDR2 YYNGEE. The sequenced CDR3 bases are TGTGCCAGCAGCGATGGGCGACAATCAGCTTCACCC. Translating it yields CASSDGRQSASP. The entire CDR3 sequence reads CASSDGRQSASPLHF.

Concerning this clone: The CDR3 end is not reached by the read, which stops 3 residues before it; the germline J gene fills it in. The rearrangement uses TRBV10-3 and TRBJ2-3; a weak D match, TRBD1 (6 bases). Germline CDR1 reads ENHRY; CDR2 reads SYGVKD. V gave up 8 bases and J gave up 0 bases, with 9 bases separating them. The CDR3 has 13 residues. CDR3 bases read: TGTGCCATCGGGGACACCAGCACAGATACG. Its protein product is CAIGDTSTDT. The whole CDR3 is CAIGDTSTDTQYF.

CDR3 sequence reads: CASRGQPYGYTF. CDR3 DNA, as far as it was read: TGTGCCAGCAGAGGACAGCCCTATGGC. V and J are TRBV25-1 and TRBJ1-2, with D maybe TRBD1 (6 bases). The read comes to an end 3 residues before the CDR3 does, leaving the germline J gene to fill in the end. This CDR3 contains 12 residues. V shed 6 bases and J shed 4 bases, with 9 bases lying between them. Germline V lookup: CDR1 MGHDK, CDR2 SYGVNS.